This entry describes one T cell receptor (beta chain). Its antigen is as yet unknown. Identification of naive CD8+ T cells rested on CD45RO-CCR7+CD27+CD95- status. The data were obtained in a study of CXCR3-negative and CXCR3-positive naive CD8 T cells. Findings and caveats of the study: Higher TRB CDR3 hydrophobicity marked CXCR3-positive naive cells relative to CXCR3-negative naive cells. The study found comparably high diversity in both naive subsets and much lower diversity in memory CD8+ cells.

TRB cDNA was prepared as libraries by UMI-labeled 5' RACE. From its re-call of the 5' RACE reads, TCRdb lists each CDR3 protein once, without DNA. This repertoire includes approximately 100,000 distinct CDR3 sequences. The TCR originated in a human donor in good health. Some clones in this sample may be carry-over from other donors' samples. The sample consisted of naive CXCR3+ CD8+ T cells from blood. Subset defined: CD45RO-CCR7+CD27+CD95- naive CD8+ T cells expressing CXCR3 (TNR3+).

Here the CDR3 reads CSVGGGDLTDTQYF. This chain links TRBV29-1 with TRBJ2-3; the TCRdb call, TRBD1, lacks DNA for checking. The CDR3 extends over 14 amino acids. Germline values: CDR1 SQVTM, CDR2 ANQGSEA.